These 9 T cell receptor beta chains were all obtained from the same sample, sequenced in a study of T-cell memory formation after mild COVID-19. TCRdb redid the calling of the 5' RACE reads with MiXCR, one entry per CDR3 protein. The top ten hold 22% of the sample, which has 260,000 or so distinct CDR3 sequences, 16% seen once. Sequencing input: PBMCs or a T cell subset sorted from them (not recorded which). These TCRs come from a man between 18 and 29 years old who had mild COVID-19 (a few samples of this study predate the infection). Cell type and time point are not known.

The chain joins TRBV3-1 to TRBJ2-7; the match to TRBD1 covers 7 bases. The CDR3 is 15 amino acids. Germline V CDR1 and CDR2: LGHDT, YNNKEL (reference sequence). The V segment lost 1 base and the J segment 3 bases; nucleotides outside the gene matches: 6. CDR3 protein: CASSQAQGIVYEQYF. The CDR3 DNA reads TGTGCCAGCAGCCAAGCACAGGGGATAGTCTACGAGCAGTACTTC.

This clonotype was picked up a small number of times. The chain joins TRBV7-9 to TRBJ2-5; TRBD2 matches 11 bases. The germline gives CDR1 SEHNR, CDR2 FQNEAQ (reference sequence). This CDR3 has 14 residues. The junction had 4 bases not matched to a gene; V was cut back by 5 bases and J by 5 bases. The CDR3 spells CASSRLAGKETQYF. The CDR3 nucleotides are TGTGCCAGCAGCCGACTAGCGGGGAAGGAGACCCAGTACTTC.

Worth noting for this clonotype: This sequence may be a read error, since a much larger clone differs from it by one base. The rearrangement joins TRBV3-1 to TRBJ2-3, with a weak D call TRBD2 (6 bases). The CDR3 totals 15 residues. V was shortened by 4 bases and J by 6 bases, with 17 bases between the two germline ends. Germline V lookup: CDR1 LGHDT, CDR2 YNNKEL (reference sequence). This CDR3 reads CASSLHSGFRDTQYF. The CDR3 coding sequence is TGTGCCAGCAGCCTCCATAGCGGTTTTAGGGATACGCAGTATTTT.

The V and J genes are TRBV7-9 and TRBJ2-1, with D uncertain. The germline CDR1 and CDR2 sequences are SEHNR and FQNEAQ (reference sequence). This CDR3 is built from 15 residues. Trimming stripped 2 bases from V and 6 bases from J, with 14 bases between. The CDR3 sequence is CASSLWGNTFNEQFF. The CDR3 region has the DNA TGTGCCAGCAGCTTATGGGGTAACACCTTCAATGAGCAGTTCTTC.

The genes are TRBV7-9 and TRBJ1-3, with D perhaps TRBD1 (5 bases). Germline V gives CDR1 SEHNR, CDR2 FQNEAQ (reference sequence). The CDR3 has 14 amino acids. Trimming shortened V by 5 bases and J by 4 bases, and 12 bases separated the two germline ends. The CDR3 sequence is CASSPEGFGNTIYF. CDR3 coding DNA: TGTGCCAGCAGCCCCGAGGGGTTCGGAAACACCATATATTTT.

This clonotype was counted ten times or more. V usage is TRBV4-3 and J usage is TRBJ2-3, with D perhaps given as TRBD1 or TRBD2 (7 bases each). V was trimmed by 0 bases and J by 6 bases, leaving 13 bases between them. Germline CDR1 reads LGHNA; CDR2 reads YSLEER. There are 15 residues in the CDR3. For the CDR3, the DNA is TGCGCCAGCAGCCAAGATTACAGGGGAGGGGATACGCAGTATTTT. Translation gives CASSQDYRGGDTQYF.

This clonotype occurred a few times. The rearrangement uses TRBV6-2 or TRBV6-3 and TRBJ1-1; D unresolved. Germline V CDR1 and CDR2: MNHEY, SVGEGT. V gave up 5 bases and J gave up 3 bases, with 7 bases separating them. The CDR3 contains 12 residues. CDR3 sequence: CASSTAYTEAFF. The CDR3 DNA is TGTGCCAGCAGTACAGCGTACACTGAAGCTTTCTTT.

The CDR3 reads CASIPQGGFETQYF. The CDR3 DNA reads TGTGCCAGCATACCCCAGGGAGGGTTTGAGACCCAGTACTTC. The chain has TRBV28 and TRBJ2-5; 7 bases agree with TRBD2. J lost 5 bases, V lost 7 bases, and 10 bases had no gene match. Per germline, CDR1 MDHEN and CDR2 SYDVKM. CDR3 size: 14 residues.

This clonotype was found a few times. This chain uses TRBV20-1 with TRBJ1-6; D is undetermined. CDR1 and CDR2 from the germline V gene are DFQATT and SNEGSKA (reference sequence). V was clipped by 2 bases and J by 0 bases, with 14 bases between them. CDR3 length: 17 residues. CDR3 loop: CSARTYWEGSYNSPLHF. In nucleotides, the CDR3 is TGCAGTGCTAGAACCTATTGGGAGGGCTCCTATAATTCACCCCTCCACTTT.